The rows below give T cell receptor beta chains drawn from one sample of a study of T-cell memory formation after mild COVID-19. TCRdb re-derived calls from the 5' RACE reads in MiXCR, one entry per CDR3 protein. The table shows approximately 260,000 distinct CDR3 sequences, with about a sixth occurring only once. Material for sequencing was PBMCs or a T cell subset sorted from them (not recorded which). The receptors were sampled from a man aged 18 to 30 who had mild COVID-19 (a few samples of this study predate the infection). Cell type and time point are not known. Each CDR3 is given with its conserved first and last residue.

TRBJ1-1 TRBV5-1 CASKGALNTEAFF
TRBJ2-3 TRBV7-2 CASSLAASGAGDTQYF
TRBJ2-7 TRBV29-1 CSASVVVGEQYF
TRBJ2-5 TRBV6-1 CASSESGGWETQYF
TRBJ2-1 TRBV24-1 CATEPPGGNEQFF
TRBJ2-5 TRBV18 CASSLRGVARETQYF
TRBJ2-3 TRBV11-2 CASSLRLAPAGTQYF
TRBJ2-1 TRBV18 CASSPSTIRAREQFF
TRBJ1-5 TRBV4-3 CASSLGKGEQPQHF
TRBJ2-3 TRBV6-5 CASSPDQDTDTQYF
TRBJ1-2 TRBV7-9 CASSAERGYTF
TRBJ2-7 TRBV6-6 CASSPLDYEQYF
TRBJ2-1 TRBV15 CATSRDLALYNEQFF
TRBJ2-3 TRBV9 CASSVIAGSIDTQYF
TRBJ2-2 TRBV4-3 CASSQEARGQGTGELFF
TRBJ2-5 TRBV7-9 CASSNDWVLYF
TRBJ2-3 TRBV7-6 CASSLSSSGGASQYF
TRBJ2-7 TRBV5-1 CASSNNRGNYEQYF
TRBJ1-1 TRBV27 CASSLFGTGNTEAFF